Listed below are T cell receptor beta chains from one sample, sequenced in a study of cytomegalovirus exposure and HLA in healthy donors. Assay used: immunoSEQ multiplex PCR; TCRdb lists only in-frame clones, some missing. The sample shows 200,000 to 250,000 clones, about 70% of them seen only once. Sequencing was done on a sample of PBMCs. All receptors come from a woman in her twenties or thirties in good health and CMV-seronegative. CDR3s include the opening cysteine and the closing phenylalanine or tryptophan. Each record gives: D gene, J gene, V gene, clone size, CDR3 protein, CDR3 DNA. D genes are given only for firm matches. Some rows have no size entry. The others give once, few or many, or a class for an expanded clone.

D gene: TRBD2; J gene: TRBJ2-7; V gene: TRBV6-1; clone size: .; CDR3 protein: CASTPSGGPNEQYF; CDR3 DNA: TGTGCCAGCACTCCCTCGGGGGGGCCTAACGAGCAGTACTTC
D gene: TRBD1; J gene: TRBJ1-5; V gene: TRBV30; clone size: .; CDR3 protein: CAWSVTGAFNQPQHF; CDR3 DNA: TGTGCCTGGAGTGTAACAGGGGCCTTCAATCAGCCCCAGCATTTT
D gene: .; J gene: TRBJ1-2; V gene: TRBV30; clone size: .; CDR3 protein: CAWSASLTRGYTF; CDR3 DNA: TGTGCCTGGAGTGCCTCCTTGACTCGTGGCTACACCTTC
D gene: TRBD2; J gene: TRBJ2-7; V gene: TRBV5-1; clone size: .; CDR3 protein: CASSPARAGGIGEQYF; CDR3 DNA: TGCGCCAGCAGCCCCGCCAGAGCGGGAGGGATCGGTGAGCAGTACTTC
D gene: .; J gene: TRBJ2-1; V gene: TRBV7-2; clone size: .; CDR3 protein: CASSLDQQGRTQFF; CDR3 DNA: TGTGCCAGCAGCTTAGATCAACAGGGGAGGACGCAGTTCTTC
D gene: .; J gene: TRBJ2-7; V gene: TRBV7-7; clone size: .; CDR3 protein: CASSSAPGLPYEQYF; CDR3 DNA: TGTGCTAGCAGCTCGGCGCCGGGACTTCCCTACGAGCAGTACTTC
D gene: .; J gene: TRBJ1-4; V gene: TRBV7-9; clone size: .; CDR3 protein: CASSSGQLEKLFF; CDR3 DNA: TGTGCCAGCAGCTCAGGACAGCTCGAAAAACTGTTTTTT
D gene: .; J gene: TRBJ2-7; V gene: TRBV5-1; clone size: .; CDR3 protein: CASSLVWGTASEQYF; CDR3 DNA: TGCGCCAGCAGCTTGGTGTGGGGCACGGCGTCCGAGCAGTACTTC
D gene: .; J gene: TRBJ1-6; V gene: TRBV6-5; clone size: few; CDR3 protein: CASSEGSPLHF; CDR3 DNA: TGTGCCAGCAGTGAGGGTTCACCCCTCCACTTT
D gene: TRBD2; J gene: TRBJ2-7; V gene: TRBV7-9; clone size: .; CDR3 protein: CSTGGLAGGISAYEQYF; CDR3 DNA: TGTTCCACCGGGGGACTAGCGGGAGGGATCTCCGCCTACGAGCAGTACTTC
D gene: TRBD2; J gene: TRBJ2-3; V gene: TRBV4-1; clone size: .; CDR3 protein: CASSQELAGGFGADTQYF; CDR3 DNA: TGCGCCAGCAGCCAAGAGCTAGCGGGAGGTTTTGGGGCAGATACGCAGTATTTT
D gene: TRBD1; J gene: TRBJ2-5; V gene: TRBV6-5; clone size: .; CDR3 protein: CASSYSGDSQETQYF; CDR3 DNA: TGTGCCAGCAGTTACTCGGGGGACAGCCAAGAGACCCAGTACTTC
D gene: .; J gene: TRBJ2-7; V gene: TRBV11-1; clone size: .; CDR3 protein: CASSSLRSYEQYF; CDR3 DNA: TGTGCCAGCAGCTCCCTCCGCTCCTACGAGCAGTACTTC
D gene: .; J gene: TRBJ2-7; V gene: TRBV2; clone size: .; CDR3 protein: CASSEYGIGRLYEQYF; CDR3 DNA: TGTGCCAGCAGTGAGTATGGAATAGGCAGGCTCTACGAGCAGTACTTC
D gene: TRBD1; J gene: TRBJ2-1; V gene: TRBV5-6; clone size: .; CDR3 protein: CASSSTGGSSRRQFF; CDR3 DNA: TGTGCCAGCAGCTCAACAGGGGGCTCCTCTCGGCGGCAGTTCTTC
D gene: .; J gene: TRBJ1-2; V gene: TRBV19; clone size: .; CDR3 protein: CASSISVRLNYGYTF; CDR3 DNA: TGTGCCAGTAGTATTAGCGTCAGACTAAACTATGGCTACACCTTC
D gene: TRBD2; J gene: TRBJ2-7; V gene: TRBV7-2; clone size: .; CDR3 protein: CASSLLGGSYEQYF; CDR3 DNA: TGTGCCAGCAGCTTGCTGGGCGGGAGCTACGAGCAGTACTTC
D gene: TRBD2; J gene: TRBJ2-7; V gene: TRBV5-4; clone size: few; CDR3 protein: CASSTVAGGRGEQYF; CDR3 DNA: TGTGCCAGCAGCACCGTAGCGGGAGGCCGCGGCGAGCAGTACTTC
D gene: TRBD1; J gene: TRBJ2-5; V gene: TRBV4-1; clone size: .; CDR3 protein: CASSQDRGQGQETQYF; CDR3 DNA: TGCGCCAGCAGCCAAGATAGAGGACAGGGACAAGAGACCCAGTACTTC
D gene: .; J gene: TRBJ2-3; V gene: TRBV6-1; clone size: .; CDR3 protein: CASNRESTDTQYF; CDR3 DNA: TGTGCCAGCAACAGGGAGAGCACAGATACGCAGTATTTT
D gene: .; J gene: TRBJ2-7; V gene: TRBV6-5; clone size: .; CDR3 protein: CASSAGTFYEQYF; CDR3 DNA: TGTGCCAGCAGTGCGGGTACCTTTTACGAGCAGTACTTC
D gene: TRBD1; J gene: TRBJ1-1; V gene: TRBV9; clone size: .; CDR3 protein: CASSGGQGDTEAFF; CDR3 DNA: TGTGCCAGCAGCGGGGGACAGGGAGACACTGAAGCTTTCTTT
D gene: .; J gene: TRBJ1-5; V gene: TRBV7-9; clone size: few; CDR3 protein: CASSLGGQPQHF; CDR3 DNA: TGTGCCAGCAGCTTAGGCGGACAGCCCCAGCATTTT
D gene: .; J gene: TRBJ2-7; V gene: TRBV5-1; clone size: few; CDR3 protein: CASSPGSGQASYEQYF; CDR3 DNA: TGCGCCAGCAGCCCCGGTAGCGGACAGGCCTCCTACGAGCAGTACTTC
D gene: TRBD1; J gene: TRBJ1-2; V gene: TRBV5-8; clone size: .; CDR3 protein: CASVPTHRGYGYTF; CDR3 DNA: TGTGCCAGCGTGCCGACCCACAGGGGCTATGGCTACACCTTC
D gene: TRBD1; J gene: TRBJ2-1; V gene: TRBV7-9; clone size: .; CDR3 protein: CASSPGQGARNEQFF; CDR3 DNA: TGTGCCAGCAGCCCAGGACAGGGGGCGCGTAATGAGCAGTTCTTC
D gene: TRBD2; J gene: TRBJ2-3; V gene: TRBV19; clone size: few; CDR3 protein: CASSRVLAGGIDTQYF; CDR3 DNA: TGTGCCAGTAGTCGGGTCTTAGCGGGAGGGATAGATACGCAGTATTTT
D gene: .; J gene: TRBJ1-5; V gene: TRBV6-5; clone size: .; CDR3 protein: CASSYSAPSGNQPQHF; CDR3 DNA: TGTGCCAGCAGTTACTCTGCCCCGAGCGGCAATCAGCCCCAGCATTTT
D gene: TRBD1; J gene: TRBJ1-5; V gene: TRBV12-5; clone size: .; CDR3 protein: CASGIGNRGGNQPQHF; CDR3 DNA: TGTGCTAGTGGTATCGGGAACAGGGGGGGCAATCAGCCCCAGCATTTT
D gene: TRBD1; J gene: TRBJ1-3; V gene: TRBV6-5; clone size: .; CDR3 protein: CASSRDSVGNTIYF; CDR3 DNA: TGTGCCAGCAGTCGGGACAGCGTTGGAAACACCATATATTTT
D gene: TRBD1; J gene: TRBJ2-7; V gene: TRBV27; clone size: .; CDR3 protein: CASRRTGGWDEQYF; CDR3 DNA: TGTGCCAGCAGAAGGACAGGGGGCTGGGACGAGCAGTACTTC
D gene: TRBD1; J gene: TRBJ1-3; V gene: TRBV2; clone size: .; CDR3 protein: CASRPGGARGNTIYF; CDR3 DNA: TGTGCCAGCAGGCCAGGGGGCGCGAGGGGAAACACCATATATTTT
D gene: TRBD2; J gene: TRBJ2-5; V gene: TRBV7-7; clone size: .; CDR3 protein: CASSRTSGGGETQYF; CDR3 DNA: TGTGCTAGCAGCCGCACTAGCGGGGGTGGGGAGACCCAGTACTTC
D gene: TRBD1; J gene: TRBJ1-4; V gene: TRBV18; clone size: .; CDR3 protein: CASSQTGMNEKLFF; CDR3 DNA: TGTGCCAGCTCACAGACAGGGATGAATGAAAAACTGTTTTTT
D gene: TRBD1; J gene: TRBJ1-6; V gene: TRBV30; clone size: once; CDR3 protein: CAWTRGTVYNSPLRF; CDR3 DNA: TGTGCCTGGACTAGGGGGACAGTCTATAATTCACCCCTCCGCTTT
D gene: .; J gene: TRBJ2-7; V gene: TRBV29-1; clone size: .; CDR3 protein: CSARGRGSYEQYF; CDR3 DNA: TGCAGCGCCCGTGGCAGGGGATCCTACGAGCAGTACTTC
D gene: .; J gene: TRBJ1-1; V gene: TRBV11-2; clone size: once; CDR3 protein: CASSLARGGEAFF; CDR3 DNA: TGTGCCAGCAGCTTAGCTAGGGGGGGTGAAGCTTTCTTT
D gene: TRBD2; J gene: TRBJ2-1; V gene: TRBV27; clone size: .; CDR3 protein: CASSPLSGSITNEQFF; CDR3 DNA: TGTGCCAGCAGTCCCCTAAGCGGGAGTATTACAAATGAGCAGTTCTTC
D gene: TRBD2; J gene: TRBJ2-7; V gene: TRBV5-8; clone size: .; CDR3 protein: CASGLAGLSSYEQYF; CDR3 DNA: TGTGCCAGCGGACTAGCGGGGCTCAGCTCCTACGAGCAGTACTTC
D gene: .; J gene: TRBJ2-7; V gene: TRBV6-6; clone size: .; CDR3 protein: CASSPSSAGEQYF; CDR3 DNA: TGTGCCAGCAGCCCATCCTCGGCGGGGGAGCAGTACTTC
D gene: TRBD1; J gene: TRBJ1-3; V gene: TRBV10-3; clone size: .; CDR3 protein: CVISEYSQGATGNTIYF; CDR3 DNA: TGTGTCATCAGTGAATACTCTCAGGGGGCTACTGGAAACACCATATATTTT
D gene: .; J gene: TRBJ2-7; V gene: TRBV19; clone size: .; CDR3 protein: CASSTSGGQSYEQYF; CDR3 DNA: TGTGCCAGTAGTACATCGGGGGGCCAGTCCTACGAGCAGTACTTC
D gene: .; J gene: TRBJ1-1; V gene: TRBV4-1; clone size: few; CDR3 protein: CASSLSRLRQNTEAFF; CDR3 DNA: TGCGCCAGCAGCCTCTCCCGCCTGAGACAGAACACTGAAGCTTTCTTT
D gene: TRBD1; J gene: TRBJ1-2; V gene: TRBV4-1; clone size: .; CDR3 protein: CASSQVFARDSANYGYTF; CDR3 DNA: TGCGCCAGCAGCCAAGTGTTCGCTAGGGACAGTGCAAACTATGGCTACACCTTC
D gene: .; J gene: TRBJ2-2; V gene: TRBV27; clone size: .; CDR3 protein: CASSFHLTETGELFF; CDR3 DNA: TGTGCCAGCAGTTTTCACCTGACAGAAACCGGGGAGCTGTTTTTT
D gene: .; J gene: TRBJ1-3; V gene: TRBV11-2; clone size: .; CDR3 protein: CASSLEGVDTIYF; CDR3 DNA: TGTGCCAGCAGCTTAGAAGGGGTGGACACCATATATTTT
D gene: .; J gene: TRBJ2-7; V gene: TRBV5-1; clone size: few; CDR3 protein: CASSSGHEQYF; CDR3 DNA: TGCGCCAGCAGCTCCGGTCACGAGCAGTACTTC
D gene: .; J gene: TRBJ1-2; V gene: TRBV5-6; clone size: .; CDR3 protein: CASSYRDLEGYTF; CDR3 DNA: TGTGCCAGCAGCTACAGGGATTTGGAGGGCTACACCTTC
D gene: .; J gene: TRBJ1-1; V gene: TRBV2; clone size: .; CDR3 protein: CASVQRGTEAFF; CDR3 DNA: TGTGCCTCCGTCCAACGCGGGACTGAAGCTTTCTTT
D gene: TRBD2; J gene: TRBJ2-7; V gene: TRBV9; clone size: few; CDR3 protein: CASSEGTSGNYEQYF; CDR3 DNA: TGTGCCAGCAGCGAAGGGACTAGCGGGAATTACGAGCAGTACTTC
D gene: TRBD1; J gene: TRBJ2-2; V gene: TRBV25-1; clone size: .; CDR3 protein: CASSGGTGSNTGELFF; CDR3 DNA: TGTGCCAGCAGTGGGGGGACAGGTTCGAACACCGGGGAGCTGTTTTTT
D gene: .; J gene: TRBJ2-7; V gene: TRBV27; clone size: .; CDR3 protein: CASSLRGLGYYEQYF; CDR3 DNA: TGTGCCAGCAGTTTAAGAGGGCTAGGCTACTACGAGCAGTACTTC
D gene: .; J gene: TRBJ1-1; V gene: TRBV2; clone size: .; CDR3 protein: CASSARRGRNTEAFF; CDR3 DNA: TGTGCCAGCAGTGCCCGACGAGGTAGGAACACTGAAGCTTTCTTT